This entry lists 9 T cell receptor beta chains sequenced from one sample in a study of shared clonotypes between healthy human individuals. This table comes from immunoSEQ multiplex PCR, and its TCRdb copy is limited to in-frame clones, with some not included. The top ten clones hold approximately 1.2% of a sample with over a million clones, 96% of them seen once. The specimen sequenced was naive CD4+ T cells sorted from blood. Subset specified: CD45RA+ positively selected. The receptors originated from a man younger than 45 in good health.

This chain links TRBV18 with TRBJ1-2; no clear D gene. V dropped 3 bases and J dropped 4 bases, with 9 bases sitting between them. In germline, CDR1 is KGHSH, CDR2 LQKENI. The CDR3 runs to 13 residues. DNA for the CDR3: TGTGCCAGCTCACCCCAGCGAAGCTATGGCTACACCTTC. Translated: CASSPQRSYGYTF.

The CDR3 DNA sequence: TGCGCCAGCAGCCAAGATTGGCAGGGAAACTACGAGCAGTACTTC. Its protein product is CASSQDWQGNYEQYF. The chain links TRBV4-1 to TRBJ2-7, with a tentative D call TRBD1 (5 bases). V was pared by 0 bases and J by 3 bases, with 12 bases between. CDR1 is MGHRA, CDR2 YSYEKL, per germline. This CDR3 comprises 15 residues.

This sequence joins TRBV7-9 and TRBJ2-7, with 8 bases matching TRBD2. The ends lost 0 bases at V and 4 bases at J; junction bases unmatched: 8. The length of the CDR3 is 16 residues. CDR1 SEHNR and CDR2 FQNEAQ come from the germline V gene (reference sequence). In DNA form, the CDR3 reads TGTGCCAGCAGCTTAGCGAGACGGGAGGGCTTTTACGAGCAGTACTTC. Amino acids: CASSLARREGFYEQYF. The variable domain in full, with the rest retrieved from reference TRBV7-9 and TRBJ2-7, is DTGVSQNPRHKITKRGQNVTFRCDPISEHNRLYWYRQTLGQGPEFLTYFQNEAQLEKSRLLSDRFSAERPKGSFSTLEIQRTEQGDSAMYLCASSLARREGFYEQYFGPGTRLTVT.

The CDR3 DNA reads TGTGCCAGCAACCCGGACAGGTCGGAGTGGGAGCAGTACTTC. It yields the protein CASNPDRSEWEQYF. The genes are TRBV2 and TRBJ2-7, with 7 bases that match TRBD1. Looked up from germline, CDR1 is SNHLY and CDR2 is FYNNEI. This CDR3 contains 14 residues. Trimming cost V 7 bases and J 7 bases; bases outside gene matches: 13.

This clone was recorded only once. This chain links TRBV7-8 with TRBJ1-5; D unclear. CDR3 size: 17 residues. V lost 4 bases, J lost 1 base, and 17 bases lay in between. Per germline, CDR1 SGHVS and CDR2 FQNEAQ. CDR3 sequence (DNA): TGTGCCAGCAGCTCCAGTCTGGCGCGGATCAGCAATCAGCCCCAGCATTTT. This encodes CASSSSLARISNQPQHF.

The CDR3 loop is CASSAGTIASGEQFF. CDR3 in DNA: TGTGCCAGCAGCGCCGGGACTATAGCATCCGGTGAGCAGTTCTTC. V usage is TRBV9 and J usage is TRBJ2-1; 7 bases match TRBD2. V was pared by 3 bases and J by 9 bases, with 12 bases of the junction left unmatched. CDR1 is SGDLS, CDR2 YYNGEE, per germline. The CDR3 contains 15 residues.

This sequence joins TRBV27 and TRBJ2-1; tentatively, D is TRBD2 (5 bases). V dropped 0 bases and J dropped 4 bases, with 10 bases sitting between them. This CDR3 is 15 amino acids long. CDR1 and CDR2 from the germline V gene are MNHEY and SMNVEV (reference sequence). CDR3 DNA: TGTGCCAGCAGTTTATCACGGGGTGGGTACAATGAGCAGTTCTTC. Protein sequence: CASSLSRGGYNEQFF.

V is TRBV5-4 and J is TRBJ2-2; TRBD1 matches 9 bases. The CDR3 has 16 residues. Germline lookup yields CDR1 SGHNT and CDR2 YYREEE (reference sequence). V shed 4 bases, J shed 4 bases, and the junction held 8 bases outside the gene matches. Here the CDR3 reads CASSLGQGLVTGELFF. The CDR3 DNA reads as TGTGCCAGCAGCCTAGGACAGGGGCTGGTCACCGGGGAGCTGTTTTTT.

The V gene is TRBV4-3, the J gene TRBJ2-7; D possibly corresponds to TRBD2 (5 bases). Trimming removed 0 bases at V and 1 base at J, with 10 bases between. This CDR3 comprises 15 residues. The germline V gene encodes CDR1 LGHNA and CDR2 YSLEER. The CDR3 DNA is TGCGCCAGCAGCCAAGACGCCGGGGATTCCTACGAGCAGTACTTC. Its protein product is CASSQDAGDSYEQYF.